This TCR beta chain was documented in a study of control samples from healthy donors and cancer patients. This CDR3 has 14 residues. The V end was cut by 3 bases, the J end by 4 bases, with 13 bases between. Germline V lookup: CDR1 SGHTA, CDR2 FQGNSA. Libraries were prepared by immunoSEQ multiplex PCR; TCRdb keeps only in-frame clonotypes and omits some of them. This sample has roughly 45,000 clones, with approximately 86% found just once. The sequence came from a woman in her 50s with lung cancer. The material sequenced was PBMCs. The chain uses TRBV7-2 and TRBJ2-7; D tentatively reads TRBD1 or TRBD2 (5 bases each). CDR3 nucleotide sequence: TGTGCCAGCAGCTTCGATCGGGGCGGTTACGAGCAGTACTTC. Translating it yields CASSFDRGGYEQYF.